This is a list of T cell receptor beta chains from one sample in a study of shared clonotypes between healthy human individuals. This table comes from immunoSEQ multiplex PCR, and its TCRdb copy is limited to in-frame clones, with some not included. The table shows fewer than 550,000 clones, with 75% to 80% occurring only once. Sequencing was performed on PBMCs. All receptors come from a middle-aged woman in good health. Some clones in this sample may be carry-over from other donors' samples. The CDR3 runs from the conserved cysteine through the conserved F or W. Fields, in order: D gene, J gene, clone size, V gene, CDR3 DNA, CDR3 protein. A D gene is named only where the DNA matches it firmly. Rows may omit the clone size; those that give it use once, few, many or a size class.

d_gene: TRBD2
j_gene: TRBJ2-1
abundance: NA
v_gene: TRBV4-1
CDR3nt: TGCGCCAGCAGCCAAGATTCCCGCGGGAGGCTCTTC
CDR3aa: CASSQDSRGRLF

d_gene: TRBD1
j_gene: TRBJ2-7
abundance: NA
v_gene: TRBV2
CDR3nt: TGTGCCAGCAGAGCCGGGACAGCCTACGAGCAGTACTTC
CDR3aa: CASRAGTAYEQYF

d_gene: NA
j_gene: TRBJ1-4
abundance: NA
v_gene: TRBV19
CDR3nt: TGTGCCAGTAGCACTGGCGGCAGGGTAAATGAAAAACTGTTTTTT
CDR3aa: CASSTGGRVNEKLFF

d_gene: TRBD1
j_gene: TRBJ1-4
abundance: NA
v_gene: TRBV7-2
CDR3nt: TGTGCCAGCAGCTTAGCCACAGGGGGGGAAAAACTGTTTTTT
CDR3aa: CASSLATGGEKLFF

d_gene: TRBD2
j_gene: TRBJ2-1
abundance: NA
v_gene: TRBV7-2
CDR3nt: TGTGCCAGCAGCTTTAAGGCTATAGCGGGAGAGACGGCCAATGAGCAGTTCTTC
CDR3aa: CASSFKAIAGETANEQFF

d_gene: TRBD2
j_gene: TRBJ2-1
abundance: NA
v_gene: TRBV6-1
CDR3nt: TGTGCCAGCAGTGGGCCAACTAGCGGGAGGCTGCGCCACAATGAGCAGTTCTTC
CDR3aa: CASSGPTSGRLRHNEQFF

d_gene: TRBD1
j_gene: TRBJ1-1
abundance: NA
v_gene: TRBV11-1
CDR3nt: TGTGCCAGCAGCTCACAGGGGAGGACTGAAGCTTTCTTT
CDR3aa: CASSSQGRTEAFF

d_gene: NA
j_gene: TRBJ2-7
abundance: NA
v_gene: TRBV28
CDR3nt: TGTGCCAGCAGCCCGACTAGGACCTACGAGCAGTACTTC
CDR3aa: CASSPTRTYEQYF

d_gene: NA
j_gene: TRBJ2-4
abundance: NA
v_gene: TRBV19
CDR3nt: TGTGCCAGTAGTATAGTTCTGTCCCGGGGAGGGGGAAACATTCAGTACTTC
CDR3aa: CASSIVLSRGGGNIQYF

d_gene: NA
j_gene: TRBJ2-7
abundance: NA
v_gene: TRBV9
CDR3nt: TGTGCCAGCAGCGTAGAGCTGGGAAACGGCGAGCAGTACTTC
CDR3aa: CASSVELGNGEQYF

d_gene: NA
j_gene: TRBJ1-5
abundance: NA
v_gene: TRBV7-3
CDR3nt: TGTGCCAGCAGCTTTGGCCCCGAGGAGCCCCAGCATTTT
CDR3aa: CASSFGPEEPQHF

d_gene: TRBD1
j_gene: TRBJ1-1
abundance: NA
v_gene: TRBV6-6
CDR3nt: TGTGCCAGCACCCACGGGGACAGGGTCACTGAAGCTTTCTTT
CDR3aa: CASTHGDRVTEAFF

d_gene: NA
j_gene: TRBJ2-7
abundance: once
v_gene: TRBV9
CDR3nt: TGTGCCAGCAGCGTAGCCGGGGGCGACGAGCAGTACTTC
CDR3aa: CASSVAGGDEQYF

d_gene: NA
j_gene: TRBJ1-1
abundance: NA
v_gene: TRBV7-2
CDR3nt: TGTGCCAGCAGCTTAGCCTTGGGTGAAGCTTTCTTT
CDR3aa: CASSLALGEAFF

d_gene: NA
j_gene: TRBJ2-7
abundance: NA
v_gene: TRBV30
CDR3nt: TGTGCCTGGAGTGTAAACGTCGAGCAGTACTTC
CDR3aa: CAWSVNVEQYF

d_gene: TRBD2
j_gene: TRBJ2-3
abundance: once
v_gene: TRBV9
CDR3nt: TGTGCCAGCAGCGTAGGCGGGAGTCGCACAGATACGCAGTATTTT
CDR3aa: CASSVGGSRTDTQYF

d_gene: TRBD2
j_gene: TRBJ2-1
abundance: NA
v_gene: TRBV5-1
CDR3nt: TGCGCCAGCAGCTTCAAATTCCCCCTAGCGGGGACACAGAATGAGCAGTTCTTC
CDR3aa: CASSFKFPLAGTQNEQFF

d_gene: TRBD1
j_gene: TRBJ1-2
abundance: NA
v_gene: TRBV4-1
CDR3nt: TGCGCCAGCAGCCCGCAGCGGACAGGAAGCTATGGCTACACCTTC
CDR3aa: CASSPQRTGSYGYTF

d_gene: TRBD1
j_gene: TRBJ1-2
abundance: NA
v_gene: TRBV23-1
CDR3nt: TGCGCCAGCAGTCACCCCGGGACAGGGGGCGCCCATATTAACTATGGCTACACCTTC
CDR3aa: CASSHPGTGGAHINYGYTF

d_gene: TRBD2
j_gene: TRBJ2-3
abundance: NA
v_gene: TRBV7-2
CDR3nt: TGTGCCAGCAGCTGGGCGGCGGGAGGCGCAGATACGCAGTATTTT
CDR3aa: CASSWAAGGADTQYF